Listed below are T cell receptor beta chains from one sample, sequenced in a study of spatial heterogeneity in lung cancer. TCRdb passed the 5' RACE reads through MiXCR, listing each CDR3 protein once. There are tens of thousands of distinct CDR3 sequences in the sample; 4.5% to 6% occur only once, and under 14% lies in the top ten. The sequenced sample was PBMCs, obtained at surgery. The receptors come from a male donor with early-stage non-small cell lung cancer. The CDR3 runs from the conserved cysteine through the conserved F or W. Fields, in order: D gene, V gene, J gene, clone size, CDR3 protein, CDR3 DNA. The D gene is left open where the match is weak. Size tells how often a clone was seen (once, few, many) or the class of an expanded clone, and some rows leave it out.

D gene: TRBD2; V gene: TRBV29-1; J gene: TRBJ2-7; clone size: many; CDR3 protein: CSVSDNGRYEQYF; CDR3 DNA: TGCAGCGTGTCCGATAACGGGAGGTACGAGCAGTACTTC
D gene: TRBD1; V gene: TRBV2; J gene: TRBJ2-4; clone size: NA; CDR3 protein: CASSDRTGENIQYF; CDR3 DNA: TGTGCCAGCAGTGACCGGACAGGGGAAAACATTCAGTACTTC
D gene: NA; V gene: TRBV3-1; J gene: TRBJ2-4; clone size: many; CDR3 protein: CASSPGSVGAAKNIQYF; CDR3 DNA: TGTGCCAGCAGCCCAGGCTCAGTGGGGGCGGCCAAAAACATTCAGTACTTC
D gene: NA; V gene: TRBV19; J gene: TRBJ1-1; clone size: NA; CDR3 protein: CASSNGGRGTEAFF; CDR3 DNA: TGTGCCAGTAGTAATGGGGGGCGAGGGACTGAAGCTTTCTTT
D gene: TRBD1; V gene: TRBV7-9; J gene: TRBJ2-7; clone size: NA; CDR3 protein: CASSLRPQGADEQYF; CDR3 DNA: TGTGCCAGCAGCTTAAGACCACAGGGGGCGGACGAGCAGTACTTC
D gene: TRBD2; V gene: TRBV10-3; J gene: TRBJ2-7; clone size: many; CDR3 protein: CATSGTSGVYEQYF; CDR3 DNA: TGTGCCACCTCAGGGACTAGCGGGGTATACGAGCAGTACTTC
D gene: NA; V gene: TRBV6-5; J gene: TRBJ1-4; clone size: few; CDR3 protein: CASSYEGPYEKLFF; CDR3 DNA: TGTGCCAGCAGTTACGAGGGACCATATGAAAAACTGTTTTTT
D gene: NA; V gene: TRBV7-8; J gene: TRBJ1-5; clone size: few; CDR3 protein: CASSFDSADLRPQHF; CDR3 DNA: TGTGCCAGCAGCTTCGACAGCGCCGACCTTCGCCCCCAGCATTTT
D gene: TRBD2; V gene: TRBV2; J gene: TRBJ2-4; clone size: many; CDR3 protein: CASRDSGGYTKNIQYF; CDR3 DNA: TGTGCCAGCAGGGACTCCGGGGGGTATACCAAAAACATTCAGTACTTC
D gene: NA; V gene: TRBV5-1; J gene: TRBJ2-7; clone size: many; CDR3 protein: CASSLSGISEQYF; CDR3 DNA: TGCGCCAGCAGCTTGTCGGGTATATCCGAGCAGTACTTC
D gene: NA; V gene: TRBV5-4; J gene: TRBJ2-5; clone size: NA; CDR3 protein: CASSLGLTSSDETQYF; CDR3 DNA: TGTGCCAGCAGCTTGGGTCTAACCTCGAGCGATGAGACCCAGTACTTC
D gene: NA; V gene: TRBV11-2; J gene: TRBJ2-5; clone size: NA; CDR3 protein: CASSTYSGAQETQYF; CDR3 DNA: TGTGCCAGCAGCACTTATAGTGGGGCACAAGAGACCCAGTACTTC
D gene: TRBD1; V gene: TRBV7-6; J gene: TRBJ1-4; clone size: many; CDR3 protein: CASSFTGGAGTNEKLFF; CDR3 DNA: TGTGCCAGCAGCTTCACAGGGGGCGCGGGGACTAATGAAAAACTGTTTTTT
D gene: TRBD1; V gene: TRBV6-6; J gene: TRBJ2-7; clone size: many; CDR3 protein: CASSYSTGKYEQYF; CDR3 DNA: TGTGCCAGCAGTTACTCGACAGGGAAGTACGAGCAGTACTTC
D gene: NA; V gene: TRBV5-4; J gene: TRBJ1-5; clone size: NA; CDR3 protein: CASSLDSRGPQHF; CDR3 DNA: TGTGCCAGCAGCTTGGACAGCCGTGGTCCCCAGCATTTT
D gene: TRBD1; V gene: TRBV5-1; J gene: TRBJ2-1; clone size: NA; CDR3 protein: CASSPGTGSYNEKFF; CDR3 DNA: TGCGCCAGCAGCCCGGGGACAGGTTCTTACAATGAGAAGTTCTTC
D gene: TRBD2; V gene: TRBV12-3/TRBV12-4; J gene: TRBJ2-1; clone size: many; CDR3 protein: CASTSSSGGRRNEQFF; CDR3 DNA: TGTGCCAGCACTTCTTCTAGCGGGGGGCGCAGGAATGAGCAGTTCTTC
D gene: NA; V gene: TRBV28; J gene: TRBJ1-6; clone size: few; CDR3 protein: CASRGGRGSNSPLHF; CDR3 DNA: TGTGCCAGTCGAGGGGGTAGGGGCTCGAATTCACCCCTCCACTTT
D gene: NA; V gene: TRBV7-9; J gene: TRBJ1-1; clone size: many; CDR3 protein: CASSSLRGSTEAFF; CDR3 DNA: TGTGCCAGCAGCTCGCTCCGGGGTTCCACTGAAGCTTTCTTT
D gene: TRBD2; V gene: TRBV5-1; J gene: TRBJ2-1; clone size: few; CDR3 protein: CASSISGGYNEQFF; CDR3 DNA: TGCGCCAGCAGTATTAGCGGGGGGTACAATGAGCAGTTCTTC
D gene: NA; V gene: TRBV6-5; J gene: TRBJ2-7; clone size: many; CDR3 protein: CASRASSYEQYF; CDR3 DNA: TGTGCCAGCAGGGCCTCCTCCTACGAGCAGTACTTC
D gene: TRBD1; V gene: TRBV6-6; J gene: TRBJ2-7; clone size: NA; CDR3 protein: CASSPSRDRGYEQYF; CDR3 DNA: TGTGCCAGCAGCCCTAGCCGGGACAGGGGCTACGAGCAGTACTTC
D gene: NA; V gene: TRBV12-3/TRBV12-4; J gene: TRBJ2-3; clone size: many; CDR3 protein: CASSFSGFGTQYF; CDR3 DNA: TGTGCCAGCAGTTTCAGCGGGTTTGGTACGCAGTATTTT
D gene: TRBD1; V gene: TRBV20-1; J gene: TRBJ1-6; clone size: few; CDR3 protein: CSARDRVGSPLHF; CDR3 DNA: TGCAGTGCTAGGGACAGGGTCGGGTCACCCCTCCACTTT
D gene: NA; V gene: TRBV14; J gene: TRBJ1-2; clone size: many; CDR3 protein: CASSQVQSGRGYTF; CDR3 DNA: TGTGCCAGCAGCCAAGTACAGAGTGGTCGCGGCTACACCTTC
D gene: TRBD1; V gene: TRBV4-1; J gene: TRBJ1-2; clone size: many; CDR3 protein: CASSQGFDRGLSNYGYTF; CDR3 DNA: TGCGCCAGCAGCCAAGGTTTCGACAGGGGGCTCTCTAACTATGGCTACACCTTC
D gene: NA; V gene: TRBV16; J gene: TRBJ2-7; clone size: many; CDR3 protein: CASSQSRISYEQYF; CDR3 DNA: TGTGCCAGCAGCCAATCGAGAATTTCATACGAGCAGTACTTC
D gene: NA; V gene: TRBV7-2; J gene: TRBJ1-2; clone size: many; CDR3 protein: CASSFEPPSNYGYTF; CDR3 DNA: TGTGCCAGCAGCTTCGAGCCACCTTCTAACTATGGCTACACCTTC
D gene: NA; V gene: TRBV28; J gene: TRBJ1-1; clone size: many; CDR3 protein: CASSVQSDTEAFF; CDR3 DNA: TGTGCCAGCAGTGTCCAATCGGATACTGAAGCTTTCTTT
D gene: NA; V gene: TRBV30; J gene: TRBJ1-5; clone size: few; CDR3 protein: CAWSVRGGPNQPQHF; CDR3 DNA: TGTGCCTGGAGTGTACGTGGGGGACCGAATCAGCCCCAGCATTTT
D gene: NA; V gene: TRBV7-3; J gene: TRBJ2-3; clone size: many; CDR3 protein: CASSLGGNRGADTQYF; CDR3 DNA: TGTGCCAGCAGCTTAGGGGGGAACAGGGGAGCAGATACGCAGTATTTT
D gene: TRBD2; V gene: TRBV7-2; J gene: TRBJ2-7; clone size: NA; CDR3 protein: CASSYKGSGGGYEQYF; CDR3 DNA: TGTGCCAGCAGTTACAAGGGTAGCGGGGGGGGGTACGAGCAGTACTTC
D gene: NA; V gene: TRBV19; J gene: TRBJ1-4; clone size: many; CDR3 protein: CASNTRNEKLFF; CDR3 DNA: TGTGCCAGTAACACGCGGAATGAAAAACTGTTTTTT
D gene: NA; V gene: TRBV5-6; J gene: TRBJ1-3; clone size: NA; CDR3 protein: CASSQQGVPSGNTIYF; CDR3 DNA: TGTGCCAGCAGTCAGCAAGGGGTCCCCTCTGGAAACACCATATATTTT
D gene: NA; V gene: TRBV29-1; J gene: TRBJ2-6; clone size: many; CDR3 protein: CSVDGGRPGANVLTF; CDR3 DNA: TGCAGCGTTGACGGGGGGCGCCCTGGGGCCAACGTCCTGACTTTC
D gene: NA; V gene: TRBV3-1; J gene: TRBJ1-6; clone size: few; CDR3 protein: CASSFRRRSSYNSPLHF; CDR3 DNA: TGTGCCAGCAGCTTCAGGAGGAGGAGCTCCTATAATTCACCCCTCCACTTT
D gene: NA; V gene: TRBV15; J gene: TRBJ2-5; clone size: many; CDR3 protein: CATRLQETQYF; CDR3 DNA: TGTGCCACCAGACTCCAAGAGACCCAGTACTTC
D gene: NA; V gene: TRBV7-2; J gene: TRBJ1-5; clone size: many; CDR3 protein: CASSLYPARDRQPQHF; CDR3 DNA: TGTGCCAGCAGCTTATACCCGGCTCGCGACAGACAGCCCCAGCATTTT
D gene: NA; V gene: TRBV28; J gene: TRBJ2-2; clone size: many; CDR3 protein: CASPPTATGELFF; CDR3 DNA: TGTGCCAGCCCTCCGACAGCCACCGGGGAGCTGTTTTTT
D gene: NA; V gene: TRBV20-1; J gene: TRBJ1-5; clone size: many; CDR3 protein: CSARSGSNQPQHF; CDR3 DNA: TGCAGTGCTAGGAGCGGTAGCAATCAGCCCCAGCATTTT
D gene: NA; V gene: TRBV20-1; J gene: TRBJ2-2; clone size: many; CDR3 protein: CSASRQRNTGELFF; CDR3 DNA: TGCAGTGCTAGTCGCCAGCGCAACACCGGGGAGCTGTTTTTT
D gene: TRBD1; V gene: TRBV12-3/TRBV12-4; J gene: TRBJ1-4; clone size: few; CDR3 protein: CASSLFQGAGGEKLFF; CDR3 DNA: TGTGCCAGCAGTTTATTCCAGGGGGCAGGGGGGGAAAAACTGTTTTTT
D gene: TRBD1; V gene: TRBV12-3/TRBV12-4; J gene: TRBJ1-2; clone size: many; CDR3 protein: CASSQQGNYGYTF; CDR3 DNA: TGTGCCAGCAGTCAACAGGGGAACTATGGCTACACCTTC
D gene: NA; V gene: TRBV20-1; J gene: TRBJ2-3; clone size: few; CDR3 protein: CSAREGRVSVGTDTQYF; CDR3 DNA: TGCAGTGCTAGAGAGGGGAGAGTTTCCGTGGGCACAGATACGCAGTATTTT
D gene: NA; V gene: TRBV30; J gene: TRBJ2-7; clone size: many; CDR3 protein: CAWSKTIVYEQYF; CDR3 DNA: TGTGCCTGGAGTAAGACAATAGTCTACGAGCAGTACTTC
D gene: TRBD2; V gene: TRBV2; J gene: TRBJ2-1; clone size: many; CDR3 protein: CASSLARAGGNEQFF; CDR3 DNA: TGTGCCAGCAGCCTGGCCAGAGCGGGGGGGAATGAGCAGTTCTTC
D gene: NA; V gene: TRBV7-9; J gene: TRBJ1-1; clone size: NA; CDR3 protein: CASSLALTPANTEAFF; CDR3 DNA: TGTGCCAGCAGCTTAGCGTTGACACCTGCGAACACTGAAGCTTTCTTT
D gene: TRBD2; V gene: TRBV7-2; J gene: TRBJ2-2; clone size: NA; CDR3 protein: CASSLGTSGAGELFF; CDR3 DNA: TGTGCCAGCAGCTTAGGGACTAGCGGGGCCGGGGAGCTGTTTTTT
D gene: TRBD1; V gene: TRBV5-1; J gene: TRBJ1-1; clone size: many; CDR3 protein: CASSPGYRGRTEAFF; CDR3 DNA: TGCGCCAGCAGCCCGGGCTACAGGGGGCGGACTGAAGCTTTCTTT
D gene: NA; V gene: TRBV11-2; J gene: TRBJ2-3; clone size: many; CDR3 protein: CASGVYSFTDTQYF; CDR3 DNA: TGTGCCAGCGGCGTATATTCCTTTACAGATACGCAGTATTTT